What follows are 16 T cell receptor beta chains derived from one specimen sequenced in a study of regulatory T cells in long-lasting Graves disease. Time point of the sample: newly diagnosed GD, antithyroid drugs for less than 3 months. PBMC-extracted RNA yielded the TCR library. Sequencing libraries for TCR beta were prepared with iRepertoire HTBI primers and Arm-PCR of CDR3 regions. TCRdb fed the multiplex PCR reads into MiXCR, producing one record per CDR3 protein. The sample holds about 470,000 distinct CDR3 sequences; around 14% are singletons and the top ten take approximately 15%. This same sample was also part of a study on T cells in Graves' hyperthyroidism and ophthalmopathy.

Sequenced material: peripheral blood mononuclear cells (PBMCs), taken at new diagnosis, from a patient treated with antithyroid drugs. The origin of the receptors is a woman in her thirties with Graves disease.

The gene calls are TRBV7-6 and TRBJ2-3; 9 nucleotides agree with TRBD2. This CDR3 has 15 amino acids. Germline trimming cut 0 bases from V and 4 bases from J; bases unmatched to any gene: 2. Germline V CDR1 and CDR2: SGHVS, FNYEAQ. CDR3 in amino acids: CASSLAREGADTQYF. CDR3 nucleotide sequence: TGTGCCAGCAGCTTAGCGCGGGAGGGAGCAGATACGCAGTATTTT.

This clonotype was recorded many times. The chain joins TRBV28 to TRBJ2-3; 7 bases are shared with TRBD2. The CDR3 runs to 14 residues. V shed 7 bases, J shed 2 bases, and the junction held 6 bases outside the gene matches. Germline CDR1 and CDR2: MDHEN and SYDVKM. The CDR3: CASTSGESTDTQYF. CDR3 bases: TGTGCCAGCACTAGCGGAGAGTCCACAGATACGCAGTATTTT.

Only a few counts were recorded for this clonotype. The chain carries TRBV10-1 and TRBJ2-7, with D perhaps assigned TRBD1 or TRBD2 (6 bases each). Germline loops: CDR1 WNHNN, CDR2 SYGVQD (reference sequence). V shed 6 bases and J shed 2 bases, with 14 bases lying between them. The CDR3 is 14 residues long. The CDR3 region has the DNA TGCGCCAGCAGCGGGGGCAGGCCGCCCTACGAGCAGTACTTC. Amino acid sequence: CASSGGRPPYEQYF.

This chain connects TRBV7-9 to TRBJ2-7; 7 bases line up with TRBD2. V trimming: 2 bases; J trimming: 3 bases; junction bases outside the gene matches: 10. Germline V CDR1 and CDR2: SEHNR, FQNEAQ (reference sequence). This CDR3 is 16 amino acids long. This chain's CDR3 is CASSLKPPRGGYEQYF. CDR3 in DNA: TGTGCCAGCAGCTTAAAGCCCCCCCGCGGGGGCTACGAGCAGTACTTC.

The J gene is TRBJ1-3, the V gene TRBV15; TRBD1 might be the D (5 bases). Germline CDR1 and CDR2: LNHNV and YYDKDF (reference sequence). The CDR3 is made up of 16 amino acids. Trimming left V 5 bases short and J 4 bases short, with 18 bases between. In nucleotides, the CDR3 is TGTGCCACCAGCCCCAGGGCAGGGACGCTAGGAAACACCATATATTTT. Translating gives CATSPRAGTLGNTIYF.

This clonotype was recorded many times. The chain is built from TRBV7-6 and TRBJ2-1; TRBD2 agrees at 12 bases. The V gene end was trimmed by 5 bases and the J gene end by 7 bases; junction bases not matched to a gene: 3. CDR1 is SGHVS, CDR2 FNYEAQ, per germline. This CDR3 contains 14 residues. DNA for the CDR3: TGTGCCAGCAGCCAGACTAGCGGGAGAAATGAGCAGTTCTTC. Protein sequence: CASSQTSGRNEQFF.

The gene calls are TRBV29-1 and TRBJ1-4, with TRBD1 as a possible D gene (5 bases). Trimming removed 5 bases from V and 5 bases from J, with 15 bases in between. The CDR3 covers 14 residues. Per germline, CDR1 SQVTM and CDR2 ANQGSEA. For the CDR3, the DNA is TGCAGCGTTAAGGGCAGGGCCGCCAATGAAAAACTGTTTTTT. This translates into CSVKGRAANEKLFF.

This clonotype appeared many times. The genes are TRBV11-2 and TRBJ2-1; D call uncertain. The germline V gene encodes CDR1 SGHAT and CDR2 FQNNGV. V lost 2 bases to trimming and J lost 7 bases, with 12 bases between them. The CDR3 is 14 residues long. The CDR3 coding sequence is TGTGCCAGCAGCTTAATAGTCCCGCTGAATGAGCAGTTCTTC. Protein product: CASSLIVPLNEQFF.

In its sample, this clonotype was seen a few times. A much bigger clone sits one base away, suggesting this may be a read error. This rearrangement joins TRBV6-2 or TRBV6-3 to TRBJ1-6; 8 nucleotides line up with TRBD1. The V gene end was trimmed by 6 bases and the J gene end by 9 bases; junction bases not matched to a gene: 7. CDR3 length: 14 residues. Germline loops: CDR1 MNHEY, CDR2 SVGEGT. The CDR3 DNA reads TGTGCCAGCAGGTCGGACAGGGTCAGTTCACCCCTCCACTTT. Translated, it gives CASRSDRVSSPLHF.

This clonotype was seen many times. The chain uses TRBV6-2 or TRBV6-3 and TRBJ2-7; possibly TRBD1 for D (6 bases). The V end was cut by 4 bases, the J end by 6 bases, with 16 bases between. Germline lookup yields CDR1 MNHEY and CDR2 SVGEGT. This CDR3 comprises 14 residues. This chain's CDR3 is CASSSGAGAIEQYF. The CDR3 DNA sequence: TGTGCCAGCAGTTCCGGGGCAGGGGCCATCGAGCAGTACTTC.

In its sample, this clonotype was seen many times. One end of the junction fails to match germline, which may point to a read error. The J gene is TRBJ2-5, the V gene TRBV6-4, with 7 bases matching TRBD2. The germline V gene has CDR1 MRHNA and CDR2 SNTAGT. The CDR3 sequence is 14 residues long. The CDR3 region has the DNA TGTGCCAGCAGTTACTCTTGGGGGGGGGGGACCCAGTACTTC. The encoded protein is CASSYSWGGGTQYF.

This clonotype was observed at least ten times. This chain joins TRBV30 and TRBJ1-1; perhaps TRBD1 as D (6 bases). V lost 5 bases, J lost 4 bases, and 11 bases lay in between. From germline, CDR1 is GTSNPN and CDR2 SVGIG (reference sequence). This CDR3 has 12 amino acids. In DNA form, the CDR3 reads TGTGCCTGGGAACAGGGACTCACTGAAGCTTTCTTT. Protein: CAWEQGLTEAFF.

This clonotype has more than one count but fewer than ten. The chain links TRBV5-1 to TRBJ2-5; D is unresolved. Germline V gene lookup returns CDR1 SGHRS and CDR2 YFSETQ. V lost 0 bases to trimming and J lost 2 bases, with 14 bases between them. The CDR3 totals 16 residues. The DNA for the CDR3 is TGCGCCAGCAGCTTGGGAGGCCGATCTCCTCAAGAGACCCAGTACTTC. It encodes CASSLGGRSPQETQYF.

This clonotype was counted many times. V and J are TRBV11-3 and TRBJ2-7, with 8 bases fitting TRBD2. The CDR3 loop spans 15 amino acids. V was clipped by 5 bases and J by 7 bases; unmatched bases: 13. Looked up from germline, CDR1 is SGHNT and CDR2 is YENEEA. The CDR3 reads CASSPRAGLESEQYF. The DNA for the CDR3 is TGTGCCAGCAGCCCACGGGCGGGACTAGAAAGTGAGCAGTACTTC.

This clonotype has at least ten counts. The chain employs TRBV20-1 and TRBJ1-1; TRBD1 is a possible D gene (5 bases). Germline V gene data show CDR1 as DFQATT and CDR2 as SNEGSKA (reference sequence). The length of the CDR3 is 15 residues. V dropped 0 bases and J dropped 0 bases, with 11 bases sitting between them. In DNA form, the CDR3 reads TGCAGTGCTAGAGACCCGGGACGGATGAACACTGAAGCTTTCTTT. Protein product: CSARDPGRMNTEAFF.

The rearrangement uses TRBV5-1 and TRBJ2-1; TRBD2 aligns across 13 bases. CDR1 SGHRS and CDR2 YFSETQ come from the germline V gene. The V and J ends lost 7 bases and 6 bases, in that order; junction bases with no gene match: 7. This CDR3 has 15 residues. CDR3 DNA: TGCGCCAGCGGCGTGGGACTAGCGGGAATCAATGAGCAGTTCTTC. This codes for CASGVGLAGINEQFF.